The text below deals with one T cell receptor beta chain. This specimen belongs to a study of OX40 agonist ivuxolimab in advanced cancers. Data came from immunoSEQ multiplex PCR; TCRdb stores just in-frame clones and leaves some out. Found here are 66,000 or so clones, about 85% of them singletons; the top ten hold approximately 3.8%. The ends were cut back, 10 bases at V and 3 bases at J, with 6 bases in the middle. The germline V gene has CDR1 LGHNA and CDR2 YNFKEQ. The CDR3 is made up of 11 amino acids. The J gene is TRBJ2-2, the V gene TRBV4-2, with unresolved D. This receptor was taken from an adult with an advanced solid tumor such as melanoma, head and neck, liver or kidney cancer. Specimen: CD4+ or CD8+ T cells sorted from blood, collected in a trial of the OX40 agonist ivuxolimab. The CDR3 region is CATKDTGELFF. CDR3 sequence (DNA): TGTGCCACCAAAGACACCGGGGAGCTGTTTTTT.